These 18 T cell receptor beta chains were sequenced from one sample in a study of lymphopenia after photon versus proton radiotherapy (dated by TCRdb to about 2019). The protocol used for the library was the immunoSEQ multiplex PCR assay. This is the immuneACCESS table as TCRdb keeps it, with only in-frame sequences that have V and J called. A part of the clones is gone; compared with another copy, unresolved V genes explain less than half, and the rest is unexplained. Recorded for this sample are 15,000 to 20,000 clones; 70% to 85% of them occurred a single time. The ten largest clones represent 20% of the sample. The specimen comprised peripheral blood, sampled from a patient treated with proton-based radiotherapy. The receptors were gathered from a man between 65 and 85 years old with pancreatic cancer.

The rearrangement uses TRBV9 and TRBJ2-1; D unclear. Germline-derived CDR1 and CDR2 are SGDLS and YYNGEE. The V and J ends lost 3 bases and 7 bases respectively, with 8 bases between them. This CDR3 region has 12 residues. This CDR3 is CASSATLNEQFF. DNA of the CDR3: TGTGCCAGCAGCGCAACTCTAAATGAGCAGTTCTTC.

The CDR3 protein is CASSSSVLAGSGEQYF. As DNA, the CDR3 is TGCGCCAGCAGCTCCTCCGTGCTAGCGGGAAGTGGTGAGCAGTACTTC. The rearrangement links TRBV5-1 to TRBJ2-7; 9 nucleotides match TRBD2. V shed 3 bases and J 7 bases; nucleotides not matched to a gene: 14. Germline V lookup: CDR1 SGHRS, CDR2 YFSETQ. CDR3 length: 16 amino acids.

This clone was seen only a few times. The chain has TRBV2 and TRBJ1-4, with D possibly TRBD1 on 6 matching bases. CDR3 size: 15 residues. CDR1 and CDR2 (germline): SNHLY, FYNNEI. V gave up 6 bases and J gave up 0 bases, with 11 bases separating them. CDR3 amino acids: CASSVQGSTNEKLFF. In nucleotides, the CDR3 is TGTGCCAGCAGCGTACAGGGATCAACTAATGAAAAACTGTTTTTT.

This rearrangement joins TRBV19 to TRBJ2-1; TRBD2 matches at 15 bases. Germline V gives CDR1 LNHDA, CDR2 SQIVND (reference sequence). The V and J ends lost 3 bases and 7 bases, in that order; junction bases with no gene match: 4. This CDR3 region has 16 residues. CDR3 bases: TGTGCCAGTAGTATCTGGGGGACTAGCGGGAGGAATGAGCAGTTCTTC. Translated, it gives CASSIWGTSGRNEQFF.

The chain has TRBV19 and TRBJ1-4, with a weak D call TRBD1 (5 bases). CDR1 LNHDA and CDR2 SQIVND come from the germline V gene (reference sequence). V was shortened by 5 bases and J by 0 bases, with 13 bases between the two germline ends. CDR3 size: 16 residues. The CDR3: CASSVDKSTTNEKLFF. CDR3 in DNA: TGTGCCAGTAGTGTGGACAAATCGACAACTAATGAAAAACTGTTTTTT. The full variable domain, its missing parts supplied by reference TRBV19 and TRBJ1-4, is DGGITQSPKYLFRKEGQNVTLSCEQNLNHDAMYWYRQDPGQGLRLIYYSQIVNDFQKGDIAEGYSVSREKKESFPLTVTSAQKNPTAFYLCASSVDKSTTNEKLFFGSGTQLSVL.

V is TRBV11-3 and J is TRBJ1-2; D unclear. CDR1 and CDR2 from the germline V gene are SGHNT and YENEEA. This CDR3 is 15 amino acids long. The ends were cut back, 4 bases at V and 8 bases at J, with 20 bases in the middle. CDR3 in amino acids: CASSSRAGVWRGYTF. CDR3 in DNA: TGTGCCAGCAGCTCCCGAGCTGGAGTTTGGCGAGGCTACACCTTC.

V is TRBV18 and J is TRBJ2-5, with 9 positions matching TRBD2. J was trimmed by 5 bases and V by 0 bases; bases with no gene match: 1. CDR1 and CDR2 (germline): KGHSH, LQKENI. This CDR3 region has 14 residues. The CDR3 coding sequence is TGTGCCAGCTCACCACCCGGGACTAGCGAGACCCAGTACTTC. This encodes CASSPPGTSETQYF.

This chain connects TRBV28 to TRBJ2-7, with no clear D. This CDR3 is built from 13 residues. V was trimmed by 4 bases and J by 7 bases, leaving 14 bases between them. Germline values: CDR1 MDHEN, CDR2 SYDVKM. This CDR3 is CASSSDRLAEQYF. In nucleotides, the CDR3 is TGTGCCAGCAGTTCCGACCGCCTGGCAGAGCAGTACTTC. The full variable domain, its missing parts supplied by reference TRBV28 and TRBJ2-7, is DVKVTQSSRYLVKRTGEKVFLECVQDMDHENMFWYRQDPGLGLRLIYFSYDVKMKEKGDIPEGYSVSREKKERFSLILESASTNQTSMYLCASSSDRLAEQYFGPGTRLTVT.

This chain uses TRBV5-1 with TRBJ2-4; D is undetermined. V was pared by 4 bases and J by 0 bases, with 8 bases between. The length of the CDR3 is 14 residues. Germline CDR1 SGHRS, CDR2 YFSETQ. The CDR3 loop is CASSRTIAKNIQYF. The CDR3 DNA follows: TGCGCCAGCAGCAGGACCATAGCCAAAAACATTCAGTACTTC. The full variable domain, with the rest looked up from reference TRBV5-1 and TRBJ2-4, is KAGVTQTPRYLIKTRGQQVTLSCSPISGHRSVSWYQQTPGQGLQFLFEYFSETQRNKGNFPGRFSGRQFSNSRSEMNVSTLELGDSALYLCASSRTIAKNIQYFGAGTRLSVL.

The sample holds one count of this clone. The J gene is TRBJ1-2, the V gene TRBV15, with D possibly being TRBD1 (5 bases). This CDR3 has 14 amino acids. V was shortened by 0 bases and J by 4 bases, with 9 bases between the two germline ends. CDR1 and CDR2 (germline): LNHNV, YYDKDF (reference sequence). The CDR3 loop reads CATSRDNRRYGYTF. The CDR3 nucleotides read TGTGCCACCAGCAGAGATAACAGGCGCTATGGCTACACCTTC.

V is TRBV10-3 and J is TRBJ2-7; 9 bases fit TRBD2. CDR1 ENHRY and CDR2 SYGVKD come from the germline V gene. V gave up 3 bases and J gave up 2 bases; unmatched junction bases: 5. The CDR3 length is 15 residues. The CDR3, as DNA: TGTGCCATCAGTGATGTTAGCGGGGGTGCCTACGAGCAGTACTTC. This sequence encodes CAISDVSGGAYEQYF.

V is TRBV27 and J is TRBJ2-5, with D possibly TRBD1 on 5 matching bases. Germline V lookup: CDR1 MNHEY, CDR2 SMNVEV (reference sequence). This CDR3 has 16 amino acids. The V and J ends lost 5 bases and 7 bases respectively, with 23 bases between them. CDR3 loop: CASSPLAGMGGGTQYF. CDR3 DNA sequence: TGTGCCAGCAGTCCTCTGGCAGGGATGGGCGGCGGGACCCAGTACTTC.

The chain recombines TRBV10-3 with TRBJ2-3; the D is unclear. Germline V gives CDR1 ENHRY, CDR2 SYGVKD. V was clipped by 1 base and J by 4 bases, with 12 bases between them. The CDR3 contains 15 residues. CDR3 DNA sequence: TGTGCCATCAGTGAGTACTCAGGATCCGCAGATACGCAGTATTTT. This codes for CAISEYSGSADTQYF.

The CDR3 DNA reads TGTGCCAGCCGAGAGGGACAGGCCCGAAATCAGCCCCAGCATTTT. Protein: CASREGQARNQPQHF. This chain links TRBV6-5 with TRBJ1-5; 8 bases match TRBD1. The CDR3 runs to 15 residues. CDR1 is MNHEY and CDR2 is SVGAGI in the germline V gene. Losses at the gene ends were 8 bases for V and 4 bases for J; bases not matched to a gene: 10.

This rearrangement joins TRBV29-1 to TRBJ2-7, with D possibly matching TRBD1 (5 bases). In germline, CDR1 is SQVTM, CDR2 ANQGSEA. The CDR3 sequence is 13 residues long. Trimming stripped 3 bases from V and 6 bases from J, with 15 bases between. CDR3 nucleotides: TGCAGCGTTGATAGGGGCCAGGGCAGCGAGCAGTACTTC. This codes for CSVDRGQGSEQYF.

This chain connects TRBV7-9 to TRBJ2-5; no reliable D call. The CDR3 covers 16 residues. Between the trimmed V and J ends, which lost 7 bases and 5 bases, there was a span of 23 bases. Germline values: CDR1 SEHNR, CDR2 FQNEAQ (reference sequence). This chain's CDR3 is CASTISVYRAHETQYF. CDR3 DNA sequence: TGTGCCAGCACCATATCCGTATACCGGGCACACGAGACCCAGTACTTC.

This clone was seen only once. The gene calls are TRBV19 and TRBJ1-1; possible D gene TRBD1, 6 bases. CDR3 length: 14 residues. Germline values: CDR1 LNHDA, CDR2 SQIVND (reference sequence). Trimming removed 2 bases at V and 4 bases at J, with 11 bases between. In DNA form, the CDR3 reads TGTGCCAGTAGTATACTGGGGGGCATCACTGAAGCTTTCTTT. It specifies CASSILGGITEAFF.

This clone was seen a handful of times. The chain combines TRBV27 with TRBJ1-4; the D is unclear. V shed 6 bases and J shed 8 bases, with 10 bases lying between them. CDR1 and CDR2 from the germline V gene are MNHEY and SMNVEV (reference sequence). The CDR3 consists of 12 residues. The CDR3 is CASSRAGEKLFF. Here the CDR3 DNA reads TGTGCCAGCAGCCGGGCCGGGGAAAAACTGTTTTTT.